These 26 T cell receptor beta chains originate from one sample sequenced in a study of T cells in Graves' hyperthyroidism and ophthalmopathy. It was RNA transcripts that yielded the amplified TCR beta CDR3 regions. The study used the HTBI primer set for a first-round RT-PCR of the TCR CDR3. Via MiXCR, TCRdb re-called the multiplex PCR reads, giving one row per CDR3 protein. The table has 480,000 or so distinct CDR3 sequences, approximately 15% seen once. Sequencing was carried out using blood. The source of these receptors is a young woman with Graves' hyperthyroidism.

This clonotype was observed at least ten times. V usage is TRBV6-2 or TRBV6-3 and J usage is TRBJ2-5; 10 bases match TRBD2. The V gene's germline CDR1 is MNHEY and CDR2 SVGEGT. The J segment lost 5 bases and the V segment lost 5 bases, leaving 14 bases of the junction unmatched. The CDR3 spans 17 residues. In nucleotides, the CDR3 is TGTGCCAGCAGTCCGACCCGAACCAGCGGGAGGGGGGAGACCCAGTACTTC. Translation gives CASSPTRTSGRGETQYF.

The chain carries TRBV6-1 and TRBJ2-1, with 11 bases matching TRBD2. This CDR3 spans 14 amino acids. After removal of 6 bases from V and 8 bases from J, the junction contained 6 bases not matched to a gene. Germline CDR1 MNHNS, CDR2 SASEGT. CDR3 residues: CASRNSGRADEQFF. CDR3 nucleotide sequence: TGTGCCAGCAGAAATAGCGGGAGGGCCGATGAGCAGTTCTTC.

J is TRBJ2-5 and V is TRBV15; 10 nucleotides match TRBD1. Looked up from germline, CDR1 is LNHNV and CDR2 is YYDKDF (reference sequence). V shed 2 bases and J 3 bases; nucleotides not matched to a gene: 3. The length of the CDR3 is 15 residues. The CDR3 nucleotides are TGTGCCACCAGCAGATCCGGGACAGGGGAAGAGACCCAGTACTTC. The encoded protein is CATSRSGTGEETQYF.

At least ten counts were recorded for this clonotype. The chain uses TRBV2 and TRBJ2-2; no firm D call. Trimming pared 8 bases from V and 2 bases from J, leaving 6 bases between. Looked up from germline, CDR1 is SNHLY and CDR2 is FYNNEI. The CDR3 sequence is 12 residues long. CDR3 sequence reads: CASWVNTGELFF. In DNA, the CDR3 is TGTGCCAGCTGGGTTAACACCGGGGAGCTGTTTTTT.

The CDR3 nucleotides read TGCAGTGCTAGTCCGGCGGGAGGCTACACCGGGGAGCTGTTTTTT. Translating it yields CSASPAGGYTGELFF. This sequence joins TRBV20-1 and TRBJ2-2; the match to TRBD2 covers 8 bases. V trimming: 3 bases; J trimming: 3 bases; junction bases outside the gene matches: 6. Per germline, CDR1 DFQATT and CDR2 SNEGSKA (reference sequence). This CDR3 is 15 amino acids long.

This clonotype was picked up many times. CDR3 region: CSATPGAGAGELFF. The CDR3 DNA reads TGCAGTGCCACCCCGGGAGCGGGAGCCGGGGAGCTGTTTTTT. The V and J genes are TRBV20-1 and TRBJ2-2; TRBD2 agrees at 8 bases. The CDR3 loop spans 14 amino acids. V gave up 6 bases and J gave up 6 bases; unmatched junction bases: 9. Germline V gives CDR1 DFQATT, CDR2 SNEGSKA (reference sequence).

The chain couples TRBV7-8 to TRBJ2-2; D not resolved. The CDR3 is made up of 15 amino acids. Germline CDR1 reads SGHVS; CDR2 reads FQNEAQ. The V end was cut by 1 base, the J end by 5 bases, with 11 bases between. In DNA form, the CDR3 reads TGTGCCAGCAGCTTAGAGGTCGACCAGACCGGGGAGCTGTTTTTT. It codes for CASSLEVDQTGELFF.

The J gene is TRBJ2-2, the V gene TRBV6-2 or TRBV6-3; TRBD1 might be the D (6 bases). Trimming pared 1 base from V and 7 bases from J, leaving 13 bases between. The CDR3 totals 15 residues. Looked up from germline, CDR1 is MNHEY and CDR2 is SVGEGT. CDR3 bases: TGTGCCAGCAGTTACTTCGGGGCAGGGGTCGGGGAGCTGTTTTTT. Translating it yields CASSYFGAGVGELFF.

This clonotype was counted many times. The chain combines TRBV19 with TRBJ1-2; maybe TRBD1 (6 bases). Germline CDR1 LNHDA, CDR2 SQIVND (reference sequence). The V gene lost 5 bases and the J gene lost 11 bases, with 36 bases spanning the gap. CDR3 size: 19 residues. The CDR3 loop is CASSSRYPQGWASRHSYTF. CDR3 nucleotide sequence: TGTGCCAGTAGTTCCCGATACCCACAGGGTTGGGCCAGCCGACACAGTTACACCTTC.

This clonotype came up many times. CDR3 amino acids: CASSFRIQPNNEQFF. Here the CDR3 DNA reads TGTGCCAGCAGCTTTCGGATACAGCCTAACAATGAGCAGTTCTTC. The chain is built from TRBV7-9 and TRBJ2-1; D not resolved. CDR3 length: 15 amino acids. Trimming stripped 3 bases from V and 5 bases from J, with 14 bases between. Germline-derived CDR1 and CDR2 are SEHNR and FQNEAQ (reference sequence).

This clonotype has a count of ten or more. The chain links TRBV20-1 to TRBJ1-2; 10 positions agree with TRBD1. The length of the CDR3 is 14 residues. Trimming at V came to 6 bases and at J to 7 bases, leaving 11 bases not matched to a gene. Germline assignment: CDR1 DFQATT and CDR2 SNEGSKA (reference sequence). CDR3 sequence (DNA): TGCAGTGCCGCCGGGACAGGGGTGTTCTCTGGCTACACCTTC. It is translated as CSAAGTGVFSGYTF.

There are many counts of this clonotype. The chain has TRBV12-3 or TRBV12-4 and TRBJ1-1; D uncertain. CDR3 length: 16 residues. Trimming took off 4 bases at V and 2 bases at J, with 17 bases between the two ends. The CDR3 coding sequence is TGTGCCAGCAGTTCATATTTAGGACTGTCCAACACTGAAGCTTTCTTT. Amino acid sequence: CASSSYLGLSNTEAFF.

This chain connects TRBV6-1 to TRBJ2-7; 12 nucleotides agree with TRBD2. The germline V gene encodes CDR1 MNHNS and CDR2 SASEGT. J lost 6 bases, V lost 4 bases, and 7 bases had no gene match. The CDR3 is 15 residues long. CDR3 amino acids: CASSARLAGVLEQYV. The CDR3 nucleotides read TGTGCCAGCAGTGCGAGACTAGCGGGAGTGCTCGAGCAGTACGTC.

In this sample, this clonotype turned up many times. The V and J genes are TRBV6-1 and TRBJ2-7, with 10 positions matching TRBD1. Germline CDR1 is MNHNS and CDR2 is SASEGT. The CDR3 contains 15 residues. Trimming removed 7 bases from V and 5 bases from J; junction bases left unmatched: 11. CDR3 coding DNA: TGTGCCAGCAAAAAAACCGGGACAGGGGATCACGAGCAGTACGTC. Protein: CASKKTGTGDHEQYV.

The chain recombines TRBV12-3 or TRBV12-4 with TRBJ2-3; 9 nucleotides align to TRBD2. CDR3 size: 16 residues. V lost 7 bases and J lost 4; bases outside the gene matches: 12. CDR3 bases: TGTGCCAGCAACCCGCGGGCAGCGGGAGGCGCAGATACGCAGTATTTT. Translated: CASNPRAAGGADTQYF.

This clonotype was seen ten or more times. This chain connects TRBV18 to TRBJ1-1; 8 nucleotides match TRBD1. CDR3 length equals 12 residues. With V trimmed by 6 bases and J by 4 bases, 1 base remained unmatched. Germline CDR1 is KGHSH and CDR2 is LQKENI. This CDR3 is CASSQGATEAFF. The CDR3 DNA reads as TGTGCCAGCTCCCAGGGGGCCACTGAAGCTTTCTTT.

In this sample, this clonotype turned up many times. The chain recombines TRBV3-1 with TRBJ1-4; weak D call: TRBD1 (5 bases). Trimming stripped 0 bases from V and 8 bases from J, with 10 bases between. The CDR3 runs 14 residues. CDR1 is LGHDT and CDR2 is YNNKEL in the germline V gene (reference sequence). Here the CDR3 reads CASSQESTGEKLFF. The CDR3 DNA reads as TGTGCCAGCAGCCAAGAAAGTACAGGCGAAAAACTGTTTTTT.

This chain joins TRBV27 and TRBJ1-5; possible D gene TRBD1, 5 bases. The CDR3 contains 13 residues. Trimming cost V 6 bases and J 9 bases, with 15 bases left between them. Germline loops: CDR1 MNHEY, CDR2 SMNVEV (reference sequence). DNA of the CDR3: TGTGCCAGCAGGCGCGGGGGGGGTATGCCCCAGCATTTT. As protein: CASRRGGGMPQHF.

Comment on this clonotype: Being one base from a much bigger clone, this may be a read error. The chain employs TRBV12-3 or TRBV12-4 and TRBJ2-7; 7 bases map to TRBD2. The CDR3 totals 13 residues. J lost 5 bases, V lost 10 bases, and 11 bases had no gene match. The CDR3: CANSPSGGDEQYV. CDR3 DNA sequence: TGTGCCAACAGCCCTTCGGGAGGAGACGAGCAGTACGTC.

The rearrangement uses TRBV19 and TRBJ2-1, with TRBD2 matching over 11 bases. Germline lookup yields CDR1 LNHDA and CDR2 SQIVND (reference sequence). The V gene end was trimmed by 1 base and the J gene end by 4 bases; junction bases not matched to a gene: 3. This CDR3 spans 16 amino acids. In nucleotides, the CDR3 is TGTGCCAGTAGTATAGTCCCTAGCGGGAGGTACAATGAGCAGTTCTTC. This encodes CASSIVPSGRYNEQFF.

The rearrangement uses TRBV20-1 and TRBJ2-7; 7 bases map to TRBD2. CDR1 and CDR2 (germline): DFQATT, SNEGSKA (reference sequence). Trimming at V came to 3 bases and at J to 6 bases, leaving 8 bases not matched to a gene. This CDR3 spans 13 amino acids. As DNA, the CDR3 is TGCAGTGCTAGCCGGGACTATGGGGGCGAGCAGTACGTC. Its protein product is CSASRDYGGEQYV.

On this clonotype itself: With a much larger clone just one base away, this may be a read error. This chain links TRBV12-3 or TRBV12-4 with TRBJ1-1, with 10 positions matching TRBD1. Trimming cost V 5 bases and J 3 bases; bases outside gene matches: 0. This CDR3 is built from 13 residues. The chain's CDR3 is CASSGQGDTEAFF. CDR3 bases: TGTGCCAGCAGTGGACAGGGGGACACTGAAGCTTTCTTT.

Details on this clonotype: This sequence may be a read error, since a much larger clone differs from it by one base. The chain is built from TRBV24-1 and TRBJ1-1, with D unresolved. This CDR3 contains 14 residues. CDR1 is KGHDR and CDR2 is SFDVKD in the germline V gene. V was trimmed by 11 bases and J by 8 bases, leaving 23 bases between them. This CDR3 is CAKTPRRRPREAFF. Written as DNA, the CDR3 is TGTGCCAAAACCCCGAGACGCAGGCCCCGAGAAGCTTTCTTT.

The V call is TRBV11-1, the J call TRBJ1-2; the match to TRBD1 covers 8 bases. J lost 7 bases, V lost 7 bases, and 8 bases had no gene match. The germline V gene has CDR1 SGHAT and CDR2 FQDESV (reference sequence). The CDR3 has 13 amino acids. CDR3 loop: CASNKDRAGGYTF. CDR3 nucleotide sequence: TGTGCCAGCAACAAGGACAGGGCGGGTGGCTACACCTTC.

This clonotype appeared a few times. The genes are TRBV30 and TRBJ2-7; perhaps TRBD2 as D (6 bases). This CDR3 has 14 residues. Trimming pared 4 bases from V and 2 bases from J, leaving 15 bases between. Per the germline V gene, CDR1 is GTSNPN and CDR2 is SVGIG (reference sequence). CDR3 loop: CAWTFSGPTYEQYF. The CDR3 coding sequence is TGTGCCTGGACCTTTAGCGGCCCAACCTACGAGCAGTACTTC.

The chain has TRBV24-1 and TRBJ2-7; 7 bases fit TRBD1. The CDR3 has 13 amino acids. Per the germline V gene, CDR1 is KGHDR and CDR2 is SFDVKD. Trimming took 10 bases from V and 6 from J; bases not matched to a gene: 11. In nucleotides, the CDR3 is TGTGCCACTATTCAGGACAGGAGCTGCGAGCAGTACGTC. It encodes CATIQDRSCEQYV.